This T cell receptor (beta chain) was sequenced in a study of T cell repertoires in cytomegalovirus infection. Background on the study: Based on public TCR beta signatures, there were indications of CMV infection and of a matching HLA type. Study-level points and caveats: CMV-specific HLA-C-restricted TCR beta clonotypes dominated the ex vivo response.

TCRdb re-analysed the reads in MiXCR, keeping a single row per CDR3 protein. The sample has about 470,000 distinct CDR3 sequences; about 42% are singletons. Remarks on this clonotype: The antigen is undetermined.

This TCR came from a human donor in good health (CMV status not recorded). Some clones in this sample may be carry-over from other donors' samples. Source: cultured PBMCs, taken from culture after CMV antigen stimulation.

The CDR3 sequence: CASSLAAGRSGNTIYF. For the CDR3, the DNA is TGTGCCAGCAGCTTAGCGGCAGGCCGCTCTGGAAACACCATATATTTT. The chain uses TRBV7-8 and TRBJ1-3; D is ambiguous. Germline V gene data show CDR1 as SGHVS and CDR2 as FQNEAQ. This CDR3 spans 16 amino acids. V was pared by 0 bases and J by 0 bases, with 9 bases between.